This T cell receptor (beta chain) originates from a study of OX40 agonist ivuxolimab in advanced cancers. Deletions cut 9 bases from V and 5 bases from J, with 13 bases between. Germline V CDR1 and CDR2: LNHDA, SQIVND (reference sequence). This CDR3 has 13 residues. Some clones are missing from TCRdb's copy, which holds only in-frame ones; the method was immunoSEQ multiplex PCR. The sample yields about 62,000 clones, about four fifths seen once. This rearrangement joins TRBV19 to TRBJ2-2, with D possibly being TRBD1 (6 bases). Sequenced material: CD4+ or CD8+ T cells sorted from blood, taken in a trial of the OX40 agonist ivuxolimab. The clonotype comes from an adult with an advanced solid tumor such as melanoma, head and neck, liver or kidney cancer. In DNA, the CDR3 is TGTGCCAGCACGGACAGATGGACCGGGGAGCTGTTTTTT. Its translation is CASTDRWTGELFF.